Presented here are 19 T cell receptor beta chains from one specimen sequenced in a study of CD8 T cells in ankylosing spondylitis. A single record per CDR3 protein comes from TCRdb applying MiXCR to the 5' RACE reads. This table has some 240,000 distinct CDR3 sequences, 15% to 20% appearing once. Sequenced sample: blood, either unsorted or a sorted T cell fraction (not recorded which). The receptors here all came from a male donor with ankylosing spondylitis or in good health (not recorded which).

A few counts support this clonotype. The chain is built from TRBV18 and TRBJ2-1, with TRBD2 matching 10 bases. CDR1 and CDR2 from the germline V gene are KGHSH and LQKENI. Losses at the gene ends were 6 bases for V and 0 bases for J; bases not matched to a gene: 14. CDR3 size: 19 residues. The CDR3: CASSHGGLAGALSYNEQFF. The CDR3 bases are TGTGCCAGCTCGCATGGTGGGCTAGCGGGAGCCCTCTCCTACAATGAGCAGTTCTTC.

This clonotype has a handful of counts. The chain combines TRBV29-1 with TRBJ2-1; D gene uncertain. The CDR3 runs 14 residues. V dropped 1 base and J dropped 1 base, with 8 bases sitting between them. Germline V gene data show CDR1 as SQVTM and CDR2 as ANQGSEA. The DNA of the CDR3 is TGCAGCGTTGAAGCCATTATTTCCTACAATGAGCAGTTCTTC. Protein sequence: CSVEAIISYNEQFF.

This chain uses TRBV12-3 or TRBV12-4 with TRBJ2-5; 7 nucleotides agree with TRBD1. V shed 4 bases, J shed 0 bases, and the junction held 5 bases outside the gene matches. The CDR3 has 15 residues. The CDR3 DNA reads TGTGCCAGCAGTTCCCCACAGGGGCACCAAGAGACCCAGTACTTC. Its translation is CASSSPQGHQETQYF.

This clonotype was seen ten or more times. The gene calls are TRBV6-2 or TRBV6-3 and TRBJ1-1; D remains ambiguous. The CDR3 length is 13 residues. The ends were cut back, 4 bases at V and 6 bases at J, with 12 bases in the middle. Germline-derived CDR1 and CDR2 are MNHEY and SVGEGT. This CDR3 is CASSWPLEPEAFF. The CDR3 nucleotides are TGTGCCAGCAGTTGGCCTCTTGAGCCTGAAGCTTTCTTT.

The V call is TRBV20-1, the J call TRBJ2-1; 7 bases align to TRBD1. CDR1 DFQATT and CDR2 SNEGSKA come from the germline V gene (reference sequence). The CDR3 has 15 residues. The J segment lost 2 bases and the V segment lost 4 bases, leaving 8 bases of the junction unmatched. CDR3 sequence: CSATNRDSTYNEQFF. As DNA, the CDR3 is TGCAGTGCTACAAACAGGGACAGCACCTACAATGAGCAGTTCTTC.

There are a few counts of this clonotype. The chain links TRBV4-3 to TRBJ2-1; 14 bases fit TRBD2. The length of the CDR3 is 19 residues. The V and J ends lost 0 bases and 1 base, in that order; junction bases with no gene match: 5. Per germline, CDR1 LGHNA and CDR2 YSLEER. The CDR3, as DNA: TGCGCCAGCAGCCAAGACCGCGGACTAGCGGGAGGTTCCTACAATGAGCAGTTCTTC. Amino acids: CASSQDRGLAGGSYNEQFF.

The chain is built from TRBV29-1 and TRBJ2-2; unclear D gene. Germline assignment: CDR1 SQVTM and CDR2 ANQGSEA. The CDR3 consists of 14 residues. Trimming removed 3 bases from V and 4 bases from J, with 12 bases in between. For the CDR3, the DNA is TGCAGCGTTGATCAGCTGGGTGGCACCGGGGAGCTGTTTTTT. It codes for CSVDQLGGTGELFF.

This clonotype was counted a few times. The rearrangement links TRBV5-1 to TRBJ2-3; unclear D gene. Trimming left V 0 bases short and J 0 bases short, with 11 bases between. This CDR3 has 16 amino acids. Germline CDR1 SGHRS, CDR2 YFSETQ. CDR3 nucleotide sequence: TGCGCCAGCAGCTTGGGTGCGGAAGCTAGCACAGATACGCAGTATTTT. Encoded protein: CASSLGAEASTDTQYF.

This clonotype was recorded a few times. The chain has TRBV29-1 and TRBJ2-1, with D unresolved. The V end was cut by 3 bases, the J end by 1 base, with 10 bases between. Germline assignment: CDR1 SQVTM and CDR2 ANQGSEA. The CDR3 length is 14 residues. The CDR3 DNA sequence: TGCAGCGTTGAGCCCAGCGAGTCCTACAATGAGCAGTTCTTC. Encoded protein: CSVEPSESYNEQFF.

This chain uses TRBV20-1 with TRBJ2-1, with a possible D match to TRBD2 (6 bases). The CDR3 totals 17 residues. The V gene lost 2 bases and the J gene lost 3 bases, with 20 bases spanning the gap. Germline V gene lookup returns CDR1 DFQATT and CDR2 SNEGSKA (reference sequence). In DNA form, the CDR3 reads TGCAGTGCTAGACCACCGACTAGGGCCACGAACTACAATGAGCAGTTCTTC. It yields the protein CSARPPTRATNYNEQFF.

The genes are TRBV6-1 and TRBJ2-1; no reliable D call. The CDR3 is made up of 12 amino acids. Trimming pared 3 bases from V and 5 bases from J, leaving 5 bases between. CDR1 MNHNS and CDR2 SASEGT come from the germline V gene. The DNA for the CDR3 is TGTGCCAGCAGTGACTACCACAATGAGCAGTTCTTC. Encoded protein: CASSDYHNEQFF.

This clonotype was counted only a few times. The V and J genes are TRBV6-2 or TRBV6-3 and TRBJ2-2, with 7 bases fitting TRBD1. The CDR3 sequence is 17 residues long. V lost 7 bases to trimming and J lost 0 bases; unmatched junction nucleotides: 11. From germline, CDR1 is MNHEY and CDR2 SVGEGT. The CDR3: CASNIFDRASNTGELFF. The CDR3 DNA follows: TGTGCCAGCAACATCTTCGACAGGGCTTCGAACACCGGGGAGCTGTTTTTT.

The genes are TRBV7-2 and TRBJ2-7; TRBD1 matches 8 bases. With 5 bases clipped from V and 1 base from J, the junction kept 10 bases outside the gene matches. Germline values: CDR1 SGHTA, CDR2 FQGNSA. The CDR3 has 16 residues. The CDR3 loop reads CASSTRTGTQSYEQYF. The CDR3 nucleotides read TGTGCCAGCAGCACCAGGACAGGGACACAGTCCTACGAGCAGTACTTC.

This clonotype appeared a few times. The rearrangement links TRBV11-1 to TRBJ2-1, with TRBD2 identical over 11 bases. Germline V lookup: CDR1 SGHAT, CDR2 FQDESV (reference sequence). J was trimmed by 8 bases and V by 5 bases; bases with no gene match: 20. The CDR3 runs 19 residues. For the CDR3, the DNA is TGTGCCAGCAGCCCAGTGGGGGTAGCGGGAGGGCCGGCTTTACATGAGCAGTTCTTC. This encodes CASSPVGVAGGPALHEQFF.

This clonotype has more than one count but fewer than ten. The chain has TRBV4-1 and TRBJ2-1; possible D gene TRBD1, 5 bases. The germline V and J ends were trimmed by 0 bases and 9 bases, with 21 bases remaining between them. Germline CDR1 and CDR2: MGHRA and YSYEKL. The CDR3 sequence is 17 residues long. The CDR3 region has the DNA TGCGCCAGCAGCCAAGAATTCCGCAGGGCTGGGGAAATTGAGCAGTTCTTC. It translates to CASSQEFRRAGEIEQFF.

The rearrangement joins TRBV20-1 to TRBJ1-6; 10 bases match TRBD1. With V trimmed by 5 bases and J by 7 bases, 8 bases remained unmatched. CDR3 size: 15 residues. Germline V CDR1 and CDR2: DFQATT, SNEGSKA (reference sequence). The CDR3 spells CSARTPGQGNSPLHF. DNA for the CDR3: TGCAGTGCTCGGACTCCGGGACAGGGGAATTCACCCCTCCACTTT.

This chain uses TRBV29-1 with TRBJ2-7; 7 positions match TRBD2. The V gene's germline CDR1 is SQVTM and CDR2 ANQGSEA. The CDR3 totals 12 residues. Trimming cost V 5 bases and J 4 bases; bases outside gene matches: 5. CDR3 DNA: TGCAGCGTTTACGGGGGGAAGTACGAGCAGTACTTC. Translating gives CSVYGGKYEQYF.

This clonotype has more than one count but fewer than ten. The rearrangement uses TRBV3-1 and TRBJ2-1; 7 positions agree with TRBD2. Per germline, CDR1 LGHDT and CDR2 YNNKEL (reference sequence). Trimming at V came to 1 base and at J to 5 bases, leaving 11 bases not matched to a gene. CDR3 length: 17 amino acids. CDR3 residues: CASSQGVRLADHNEQFF. The CDR3 DNA follows: TGTGCCAGCAGCCAAGGGGTCAGGCTAGCGGACCACAATGAGCAGTTCTTC.

The chain has TRBV20-1 and TRBJ2-1; 12 nucleotides match TRBD2. Germline V gene lookup returns CDR1 DFQATT and CDR2 SNEGSKA (reference sequence). Trimming took 3 bases from V and 3 from J; bases not matched to a gene: 6. The CDR3 has 16 amino acids. The CDR3 nucleotides read TGCAGTGCTAGGGACGGGACTAGCGGGTTCTACAATGAGCAGTTCTTC. It codes for CSARDGTSGFYNEQFF.